Presented here are 27 T cell receptor beta chains from one specimen sequenced in a study of PD-L1 blockade in urothelial cancer. The repertoire was sequenced with immunoSEQ multiplex PCR; TCRdb's copy has only in-frame clones and lacks some. The table records approximately 36,000 clones, around four fifths of them present only once. The sample's time point: peripheral blood 6 weeks after treatment start. The sample here was PBMCs, taken around atezolizumab (anti-PD-L1) treatment. The receptors were gathered from a man aged 40-49 years with urothelial cancer.

This chain links TRBV7-3 with TRBJ2-7, with TRBD2 as a possible D gene (7 bases). With 0 bases removed from V and 2 bases from J, the gap between germline ends came to 14 bases. The CDR3 spans 16 residues. The germline V gene encodes CDR1 SGHTA and CDR2 FQGTGA. CDR3 amino acids: CASSLTGGTTTYEQYF. CDR3 bases: TGTGCCAGCAGCTTAACCGGGGGGACAACTACCTACGAGCAGTACTTC.

CDR3: CASHSDGGPNTEAFF. CDR3 DNA: TGTGCCAGCCACTCCGACGGCGGTCCGAACACTGAAGCTTTCTTT. This sequence joins TRBV28 and TRBJ1-1; D is undetermined. Trimming took 8 bases from V and 1 from J, leaving 17 bases between them. This CDR3 is 15 amino acids long. Germline loops: CDR1 MDHEN, CDR2 SYDVKM.

Written as DNA, the CDR3 is TGTGCCAGCGGGACAGCCACCAACTATGGCTACACCTTC. This translates into CASGTATNYGYTF. The chain carries TRBV27 and TRBJ1-2, with TRBD1 matching over 7 bases. Trimming at V came to 8 bases and at J to 2 bases, leaving 5 bases not matched to a gene. CDR1 and CDR2 (germline): MNHEY, SMNVEV (reference sequence). The CDR3 runs to 13 residues.

This clone showed up just once. The DNA of the CDR3 is TGTGCCAGTAGCCCTTGGGGGGGCAATCAGCCCCAGCATTTT. Its translation is CASSPWGGNQPQHF. V is TRBV19 and J is TRBJ1-5, with a tentative D call TRBD1 (5 bases). Trimming removed 6 bases at V and 2 bases at J, with 11 bases between. This CDR3 has 14 residues. Germline V gene lookup returns CDR1 LNHDA and CDR2 SQIVND (reference sequence).

This rearrangement joins TRBV5-4 to TRBJ2-1, with D maybe TRBD2 (6 bases). The V and J ends lost 0 bases and 0 bases respectively, with 7 bases between them. The CDR3 extends over 15 amino acids. In germline, CDR1 is SGHNT, CDR2 YYREEE (reference sequence). CDR3 nucleotide sequence: TGTGCCAGCAGCTTGGGTAGCGGCTCCTACAATGAGCAGTTCTTC. This sequence encodes CASSLGSGSYNEQFF. Filled out from reference TRBV5-4 and TRBJ2-1, the complete variable domain reads ETGVTQSPTHLIKTRGQQVTLRCSSQSGHNTVSWYQQALGQGPQFIFQYYREEENGRGNFPPRFSGLQFPNYSSELNVNALELDDSALYLCASSLGSGSYNEQFFGPGTRLTVL.

V gene TRBV10-3 combines with J gene TRBJ1-1, with D perhaps TRBD1 (6 bases). Germline values: CDR1 ENHRY, CDR2 SYGVKD. V was trimmed by 4 bases and J by 4 bases, leaving 13 bases between them. The CDR3 covers 14 residues. CDR3 loop: CAISAQGPGTEAFF. CDR3 nucleotide sequence: TGTGCCATCAGTGCCCAGGGGCCAGGCACTGAAGCTTTCTTT.

The rearrangement uses TRBV6-5 and TRBJ2-6; D perhaps matches TRBD1 (6 bases). Trimming pared 4 bases from V and 4 bases from J, leaving 11 bases between. The length of the CDR3 is 15 residues. Germline V lookup: CDR1 MNHEY, CDR2 SVGAGI. The CDR3 protein is CASSFRTAGANVLTF. The DNA for the CDR3 is TGTGCCAGCAGTTTTCGGACAGCCGGGGCCAACGTCCTGACTTTC.

V usage is TRBV28 and J usage is TRBJ2-3; 10 nucleotides match TRBD2. Trimming cost V 8 bases and J 3 bases; bases outside gene matches: 11. The CDR3 spans 16 residues. CDR1 MDHEN and CDR2 SYDVKM come from the germline V gene. This chain's CDR3 is CASQPPGLAVTDTQYF. CDR3 in DNA: TGTGCCAGCCAACCTCCAGGACTAGCGGTGACAGATACGCAGTATTTT.

CDR3 sequence (DNA): TGTGCCAGCAGCTTGCCCCGGTTGGTGGCCGGGGAGCTGTTTTTT. This codes for CASSLPRLVAGELFF. The chain couples TRBV5-6 to TRBJ2-2; D remains unclear. Trimming cost V 1 base and J 6 bases, with 13 bases left between them. The germline gives CDR1 SGHDT, CDR2 YYEEEE. This CDR3 is built from 15 residues.

V gene TRBV5-4 combines with J gene TRBJ2-1; D is perhaps TRBD2 (6 bases). The V and J ends lost 3 bases and 8 bases respectively, with 15 bases between them. There are 14 residues in the CDR3. CDR1 and CDR2 (germline): SGHNT, YYREEE (reference sequence). The CDR3 sequence: CASSYGGGGDEQFF. CDR3 nucleotides: TGTGCCAGCAGCTACGGGGGAGGAGGGGATGAGCAGTTCTTC. The entire variable domain, with the rest obtained from reference TRBV5-4 and TRBJ2-1, is as follows: ETGVTQSPTHLIKTRGQQVTLRCSSQSGHNTVSWYQQALGQGPQFIFQYYREEENGRGNFPPRFSGLQFPNYSSELNVNALELDDSALYLCASSYGGGGDEQFFGPGTRLTVL.

This chain links TRBV30 with TRBJ2-7; 7 nucleotides match TRBD1. V dropped 0 bases and J dropped 4; count of bases not matched to a gene: 6. This CDR3 spans 14 amino acids. Germline V gene data show CDR1 as GTSNPN and CDR2 as SVGIG (reference sequence). The CDR3 loop reads CAWSVGDSIYEQYF. CDR3 in DNA: TGTGCCTGGAGTGTTGGGGACAGCATATACGAGCAGTACTTC.

The chain couples TRBV27 to TRBJ1-3, with 8 bases aligning to TRBD1. Germline CDR1 reads MNHEY; CDR2 reads SMNVEV (reference sequence). The CDR3 is made up of 17 amino acids. V lost 5 bases to trimming and J lost 2 bases; unmatched junction nucleotides: 11. The CDR3 spells CASSRIGQGRAGNTIYF. As DNA, the CDR3 is TGTGCCAGCAGTCGGATAGGACAGGGCAGGGCTGGAAACACCATATATTTT.

J is TRBJ2-3 and V is TRBV10-1; 10 bases match TRBD1. The CDR3 is 16 residues long. Germline CDR1 reads WNHNN; CDR2 reads SYGVQD (reference sequence). J gave up 6 bases and V 0 bases, and 6 bases lay outside the gene matches. For the CDR3, the DNA is TGCGCCAGCAGTGAGTCGATTGGGACAGGGGTGGATACGCAGTATTTT. It yields the protein CASSESIGTGVDTQYF.

V gene TRBV28 combines with J gene TRBJ2-7; D possibly corresponds to TRBD2 (5 bases). Germline V gives CDR1 MDHEN, CDR2 SYDVKM. The V end was cut by 1 base, the J end by 7 bases, with 14 bases between. The CDR3 contains 14 residues. The CDR3 reads CASSLFSLSGEQYF. The CDR3 coding sequence is TGTGCCAGCAGTTTATTCTCCCTCTCGGGAGAGCAGTACTTC.

J is TRBJ2-7 and V is TRBV28; the match to TRBD1 covers 9 bases. Trimming cost V 3 bases and J 4 bases; bases outside gene matches: 7. CDR3 length equals 15 residues. Germline V gives CDR1 MDHEN, CDR2 SYDVKM. CDR3 sequence (DNA): TGTGCCAGCAGTTTGTCCGGGACAGGGCGGTACGAGCAGTACTTC. Its protein is CASSLSGTGRYEQYF. The variable domain in full, completed from reference TRBV28 and TRBJ2-7, reads DVKVTQSSRYLVKRTGEKVFLECVQDMDHENMFWYRQDPGLGLRLIYFSYDVKMKEKGDIPEGYSVSREKKERFSLILESASTNQTSMYLCASSLSGTGRYEQYFGPGTRLTVT.

This clone appeared a single time. CDR3 residues: CASSGRDRGVYEQYF. The CDR3 DNA follows: TGTGCCAGCAGTGGCCGAGACAGGGGGGTCTACGAGCAGTACTTC. The V call is TRBV2, the J call TRBJ2-7, with 9 bases aligning to TRBD1. CDR3 length: 15 residues. In germline, CDR1 is SNHLY, CDR2 FYNNEI. Germline trimming cut 4 bases from V and 3 bases from J; bases unmatched to any gene: 7. The whole variable domain, filled in from reference TRBV2 and TRBJ2-7, reads EPEVTQTPSHQVTQMGQEVILRCVPISNHLYFYWYRQILGQKVEFLVSFYNNEISEKSEIFDDQFSVERPDGSNFTLKIRSTKLEDSAMYFCASSGRDRGVYEQYFGPGTRLTVT.

V and J are TRBV6-5 and TRBJ1-1; 8 nucleotides match TRBD1. The CDR3 covers 13 residues. V lost 4 bases to trimming and J lost 7 bases; unmatched junction nucleotides: 5. Germline CDR1 MNHEY, CDR2 SVGAGI. The DNA for the CDR3 is TGTGCCAGCAGTTGGGTTGACAGGGGTGAAGCTTTCTTT. Translation: CASSWVDRGEAFF.

The chain links TRBV7-6 to TRBJ2-3; 10 positions agree with TRBD1. The germline V gene encodes CDR1 SGHVS and CDR2 FNYEAQ. V lost 1 base and J lost 2; bases outside the gene matches: 6. The CDR3 extends over 17 amino acids. In DNA, the CDR3 is TGTGCCAGCAGCTTAGGGGGGACAGGGGTTCTCACAGATACGCAGTATTTT. It translates to CASSLGGTGVLTDTQYF.

The J gene is TRBJ2-2, the V gene TRBV2; the D is unclear. Trimming shortened V by 5 bases and J by 8 bases, and 18 bases separated the two germline ends. The CDR3 has 15 amino acids. In germline, CDR1 is SNHLY, CDR2 FYNNEI. The CDR3: CASSPQASWLGELFF. The DNA for the CDR3 is TGTGCCAGCAGTCCCCAAGCGTCATGGCTGGGGGAGCTGTTTTTT. Full variable domain (rest looked up from reference TRBV2 and TRBJ2-2): EPEVTQTPSHQVTQMGQEVILRCVPISNHLYFYWYRQILGQKVEFLVSFYNNEISEKSEIFDDQFSVERPDGSNFTLKIRSTKLEDSAMYFCASSPQASWLGELFFGEGSRLTVL.

V is TRBV7-8 and J is TRBJ2-2; unclear D gene. The germline CDR1 and CDR2 sequences are SGHVS and FQNEAQ. There are 15 residues in the CDR3. V was pared by 6 bases and J by 0 bases, with 11 bases between. The CDR3 spells CASRIWLANTGELFF. DNA of the CDR3: TGTGCCAGCAGGATTTGGCTAGCGAACACCGGGGAGCTGTTTTTT.

This rearrangement joins TRBV11-2 to TRBJ2-1; TRBD2 matches 12 bases. The V gene end was trimmed by 4 bases and the J gene end by 5 bases; junction bases not matched to a gene: 3. The germline V gene encodes CDR1 SGHAT and CDR2 FQNNGV. There are 15 residues in the CDR3. As DNA, the CDR3 is TGTGCCAGCAGCTCCCGACTAGCGGGAGACAATGAGCAGTTCTTC. Translating it yields CASSSRLAGDNEQFF.

The gene calls are TRBV9 and TRBJ2-2; D gene uncertain. Per germline, CDR1 SGDLS and CDR2 YYNGEE. V was shortened by 2 bases and J by 5 bases, with 13 bases between the two germline ends. The CDR3 contains 15 residues. CDR3 nucleotides: TGTGCCAGCAGCGTTGGCGTATCGGAGACCGGGGAGCTGTTTTTT. Its protein is CASSVGVSETGELFF.

The chain couples TRBV4-1 to TRBJ1-2; D not resolved. Trimming removed 5 bases at V and 2 bases at J, with 18 bases between. Germline CDR1 and CDR2: MGHRA and YSYEKL. There are 16 residues in the CDR3. The CDR3 region is CASSTALPGGNYGYTF. The CDR3 nucleotides read TGCGCCAGCAGCACCGCTCTCCCGGGAGGAAACTATGGCTACACCTTC.

The chain couples TRBV2 to TRBJ1-5; unclear D gene. V was trimmed by 3 bases and J by 0 bases, leaving 6 bases between them. This CDR3 is built from 14 residues. Germline V CDR1 and CDR2: SNHLY, FYNNEI. The CDR3 DNA follows: TGTGCCAGCAGTGATACATTTAGCAATCAGCCCCAGCATTTT. Residues: CASSDTFSNQPQHF. The full variable domain, its missing parts supplied by reference TRBV2 and TRBJ1-5, is EPEVTQTPSHQVTQMGQEVILRCVPISNHLYFYWYRQILGQKVEFLVSFYNNEISEKSEIFDDQFSVERPDGSNFTLKIRSTKLEDSAMYFCASSDTFSNQPQHFGDGTRLSIL.

This clone has just a few counts. The V call is TRBV5-1, the J call TRBJ1-1; no definite D call. V lost 4 bases to trimming and J lost 3 bases, with 10 bases between them. The CDR3 is made up of 13 amino acids. The germline V gene encodes CDR1 SGHRS and CDR2 YFSETQ. CDR3 in amino acids: CASSLISYTEAFF. The CDR3 DNA sequence: TGCGCCAGCAGCCTAATTTCCTACACTGAAGCTTTCTTT. Looking up the rest from reference TRBV5-1 and TRBJ1-1 gives the full variable domain: KAGVTQTPRYLIKTRGQQVTLSCSPISGHRSVSWYQQTPGQGLQFLFEYFSETQRNKGNFPGRFSGRQFSNSRSEMNVSTLELGDSALYLCASSLISYTEAFFGQGTRLTVV.

The CDR3 DNA sequence: TGCAGCGGGGGGGTAGCGAACACTGAAGCTTTCTTT. Its protein is CSGGVANTEAFF. The J gene is TRBJ1-1, the V gene TRBV29-1; possibly TRBD1 for D (5 bases). The CDR3 loop spans 12 amino acids. The germline V gene encodes CDR1 SQVTM and CDR2 ANQGSEA. Trimming stripped 7 bases from V and 1 base from J, with 10 bases between.

The J gene is TRBJ1-4, the V gene TRBV5-1; 7 bases align to TRBD1. The trim removed 7 bases at V and 4 bases at J, leaving 7 bases unmatched. The CDR3 is made up of 14 amino acids. CDR1 SGHRS and CDR2 YFSETQ come from the germline V gene. The CDR3 DNA is TGCGCCAGCGGGACGGGACAGAGTAATGAAAAACTGTTTTTT. It codes for CASGTGQSNEKLFF.